These 18 T cell receptor beta chains were sequenced from one sample in a study of blood T cell repertoires in COVID-19. Clones were sequenced by immunoSEQ multiplex PCR, and TCRdb holds only the in-frame ones, with some missing. The table includes 200,000 to 250,000 clones, about 81% detected once. The sequenced sample was PBMCs or T cells enriched from blood (not recorded which). These receptors were collected from a man aged 40-50 years who had recovered from COVID-19.

The J gene is TRBJ2-1, the V gene TRBV5-1; TRBD2 agrees at 7 bases. V shed 9 bases and J 4 bases; nucleotides not matched to a gene: 10. The germline V gene encodes CDR1 SGHRS and CDR2 YFSETQ. The CDR3 has 14 amino acids. The CDR3 coding sequence is TGCGCCACCAAGACTAGCCTCGGGTACAATGAGCAGTTCTTC. Encoded protein: CATKTSLGYNEQFF.

J is TRBJ1-1 and V is TRBV30, with D maybe TRBD1 (6 bases). This CDR3 has 14 amino acids. From germline, CDR1 is GTSNPN and CDR2 SVGIG (reference sequence). Trimming cost V 5 bases and J 0 bases, with 13 bases left between them. CDR3 coding DNA: TGTGCCTGGCGGCGGGGGGCTATGAACACTGAAGCTTTCTTT. Amino acids: CAWRRGAMNTEAFF.

The J gene is TRBJ2-3, the V gene TRBV9; TRBD2 matches 10 bases. Germline V gives CDR1 SGDLS, CDR2 YYNGEE. The junction had 8 bases not matched to a gene; V was cut back by 1 base and J by 3 bases. The CDR3 has 17 residues. The DNA for the CDR3 is TGTGCCAGCAGCGTATCCCCTAGCGGGAGTATGACAGATACGCAGTATTTT. This translates into CASSVSPSGSMTDTQYF.

The chain has TRBV5-1 and TRBJ2-7, with TRBD1 matching 7 bases. The CDR3 length is 13 residues. CDR1 is SGHRS, CDR2 YFSETQ, per germline. Trimming cost V 4 bases and J 5 bases; bases outside gene matches: 6. As DNA, the CDR3 is TGCGCCAGCAGCCCTGACAGGGCGGACGAGCAGTACTTC. Amino acids: CASSPDRADEQYF.

The rearrangement joins TRBV25-1 to TRBJ2-7; 7 bases align to TRBD1. CDR1 is MGHDK and CDR2 is SYGVNS in the germline V gene. This CDR3 contains 12 residues. V shed 4 bases and J 12 bases; nucleotides not matched to a gene: 9. This CDR3 is CASSGGTRDRYF. CDR3 coding DNA: TGTGCCAGCAGTGGGGGGACCCGGGACAGGTACTTC.

The chain joins TRBV7-9 to TRBJ2-1, with 11 bases fitting TRBD1. The junction had 12 bases not matched to a gene; V was cut back by 5 bases and J by 9 bases. This CDR3 is 16 amino acids long. Germline V gene sequence: CDR1 SEHNR, CDR2 FQNEAQ (reference sequence). This chain's CDR3 is CASSRMTGTGGSEQFF. The DNA for the CDR3 is TGTGCCAGCAGCAGGATGACCGGGACAGGGGGAAGTGAGCAGTTCTTC.

The chain uses TRBV7-8 and TRBJ2-1; TRBD2 matches at 10 bases. V shed 2 bases and J 7 bases; nucleotides not matched to a gene: 2. CDR1 SGHVS and CDR2 FQNEAQ come from the germline V gene. The CDR3 consists of 14 residues. CDR3 bases: TGTGCCAGCAGCTTATCACTAGCGGGGAATGAGCAGTTCTTC. This gives the protein CASSLSLAGNEQFF.

The gene calls are TRBV19 and TRBJ2-5, with no clear D. Germline CDR1 LNHDA, CDR2 SQIVND (reference sequence). The CDR3 loop spans 13 amino acids. V was shortened by 5 bases and J by 6 bases, with 13 bases between the two germline ends. CDR3 nucleotides: TGTGCCAGTAGTCCCCAACGGGTTAAGACCCAGTACTTC. Its translation is CASSPQRVKTQYF.

The chain links TRBV30 to TRBJ2-3, with 7 positions matching TRBD2. V lost 8 bases to trimming and J lost 2 bases; unmatched junction nucleotides: 10. Germline assignment: CDR1 GTSNPN and CDR2 SVGIG (reference sequence). The CDR3 is 14 amino acids. CDR3 sequence: CARAYSGFTDTQYF. In DNA, the CDR3 is TGTGCCCGCGCCTATAGCGGGTTCACAGATACGCAGTATTTT.

The genes are TRBV5-1 and TRBJ2-1; maybe TRBD2 (6 bases). Germline loops: CDR1 SGHRS, CDR2 YFSETQ. CDR3 length: 15 residues. V lost 0 bases and J 8 bases, leaving 15 bases between the germline ends. CDR3: CASSLEKVGGYEQFF. CDR3 nucleotides: TGCGCCAGCAGCTTGGAAAAGGTGGGAGGCTATGAGCAGTTCTTC.

V is TRBV4-2 and J is TRBJ1-2, with D maybe TRBD1 (5 bases). The CDR3 spans 11 residues. CDR1 and CDR2 from the germline V gene are LGHNA and YNFKEQ. V was cut by 5 bases and J by 8 bases, with 9 bases left in between. This CDR3 is CASSASGGYTF. CDR3 in DNA: TGTGCCAGCAGCGCATCAGGGGGCTACACCTTC.

The chain is built from TRBV19 and TRBJ1-2; a weak D match, TRBD1 (5 bases). The CDR3 extends over 14 amino acids. Germline V CDR1 and CDR2: LNHDA, SQIVND (reference sequence). V lost 1 base and J lost 2, with 8 bases in between. The CDR3 reads CASSIARQNYGYTF. The CDR3 DNA is TGTGCCAGTAGTATAGCTAGACAGAACTATGGCTACACCTTC. The full variable domain, completed using reference TRBV19 and TRBJ1-2, is DGGITQSPKYLFRKEGQNVTLSCEQNLNHDAMYWYRQDPGQGLRLIYYSQIVNDFQKGDIAEGYSVSREKKESFPLTVTSAQKNPTAFYLCASSIARQNYGYTFGSGTRLTVV.

The rearrangement links TRBV18 to TRBJ2-6; 11 nucleotides match TRBD1. The CDR3 is 19 amino acids. CDR1 is KGHSH, CDR2 LQKENI, per germline. With 2 bases clipped from V and 4 bases from J, the junction kept 10 bases outside the gene matches. CDR3 region: CASSPRARTGGAGANVLTF. CDR3 nucleotides: TGTGCCAGCTCACCAAGGGCAAGGACAGGGGGCGCGGGGGCCAACGTCCTGACTTTC.

The chain employs TRBV19 and TRBJ2-4; TRBD1 matches 7 bases. V shed 2 bases and J 0 bases; nucleotides not matched to a gene: 13. Germline CDR1 and CDR2: LNHDA and SQIVND (reference sequence). The CDR3 is made up of 19 amino acids. The CDR3 DNA reads as TGTGCCAGTAGTATATCAGGGGGTTTAAGGAAACTAGCCAAAAACATTCAGTACTTC. Translation: CASSISGGLRKLAKNIQYF.

The chain links TRBV7-6 to TRBJ1-2, with 12 bases fitting TRBD1. Germline V lookup: CDR1 SGHVS, CDR2 FNYEAQ. The CDR3 runs 15 residues. V shed 5 bases, J shed 2 bases, and the junction held 3 bases outside the gene matches. CDR3 amino acids: CASSLGTGGNYGYTF. CDR3 DNA sequence: TGTGCCAGCAGCCTCGGGACAGGGGGCAACTATGGCTACACCTTC.

J is TRBJ2-5 and V is TRBV5-1; 10 bases are shared with TRBD2. Trimming at V came to 5 bases and at J to 2 bases, leaving 0 bases not matched to a gene. CDR1 and CDR2 (germline): SGHRS, YFSETQ. The CDR3 consists of 13 residues. CDR3 protein: CASRAGGQETQYF. DNA of the CDR3: TGCGCCAGCAGAGCGGGGGGGCAAGAGACCCAGTACTTC.

The chain uses TRBV6-1 and TRBJ1-1; D is ambiguous. The germline CDR1 and CDR2 sequences are MNHNS and SASEGT. The CDR3 has 14 residues. Trimming removed 1 base at V and 5 bases at J, with 11 bases between. The CDR3 spells CASSEEGGRTEAFF. CDR3 in DNA: TGTGCCAGCAGTGAAGAGGGAGGGAGGACTGAAGCTTTCTTT.

This clone showed up just a few times. J is TRBJ2-1 and V is TRBV24-1, with D unresolved. The CDR3 runs 15 residues. The V end lost 5 bases, the J end lost 3 bases, and 13 bases lay between the germline ends. Germline CDR1 reads KGHDR; CDR2 reads SFDVKD. The CDR3 here is CATSGTYSLYNEQFF. CDR3 coding DNA: TGTGCCACCAGTGGAACCTACAGCCTCTACAATGAGCAGTTCTTC.